Listed here is a single T cell receptor beta chain. The antigen is undetermined. The data were obtained in a study of regulatory T cells in long-lasting Graves disease. Time point in this sample: newly diagnosed GD, antithyroid drugs for less than 3 months. The TCR library was prepared using RNA isolated from PBMCs. A roughly 10-milliliter sample of peripheral blood was drawn into EDTA tubes. Trimming took off 0 bases at V and 4 bases at J, with 9 bases between the two ends. CDR1 and CDR2 (germline): GTSNPN, SVGIG (reference sequence). The CDR3 length is 13 residues. Overall study findings and caveats: Gene preferences differed: TRBV28, TRBJ1-2, TRBJ2-5 in persistent cases.

Combining iRepertoire HTBI primers with Arm-PCR of CDR3 regions, the authors built TCR beta libraries. In the authors' workflow: Segment identification across samples yielded 62 TRBV and about 13 TRBJ segments. TCRdb fed the multiplex PCR reads into MiXCR, producing one record per CDR3 protein. These V and J calls are TCRdb output, not the study's own analysis. The sample includes 620,000 or so distinct CDR3 sequences, 15% to 20% of them seen just once. The same sample was also used in a study of T cells in Graves' hyperthyroidism and ophthalmopathy. Per that study: The HTBI primer set served for first-round RT-PCR of the TCR CDR3.

This specimen consisted of peripheral blood mononuclear cells (PBMCs), obtained at new diagnosis, from a patient treated with antithyroid drugs. The TCR was taken from a woman aged 30 to 39 with Graves disease. This chain uses TRBV30 with TRBJ1-2; D is possibly TRBD1 (6 bases). CDR3 DNA sequence: TGTGCCTGGAGTGTTGGGGACACCTATGGCTACACCTTC. Residues: CAWSVGDTYGYTF.